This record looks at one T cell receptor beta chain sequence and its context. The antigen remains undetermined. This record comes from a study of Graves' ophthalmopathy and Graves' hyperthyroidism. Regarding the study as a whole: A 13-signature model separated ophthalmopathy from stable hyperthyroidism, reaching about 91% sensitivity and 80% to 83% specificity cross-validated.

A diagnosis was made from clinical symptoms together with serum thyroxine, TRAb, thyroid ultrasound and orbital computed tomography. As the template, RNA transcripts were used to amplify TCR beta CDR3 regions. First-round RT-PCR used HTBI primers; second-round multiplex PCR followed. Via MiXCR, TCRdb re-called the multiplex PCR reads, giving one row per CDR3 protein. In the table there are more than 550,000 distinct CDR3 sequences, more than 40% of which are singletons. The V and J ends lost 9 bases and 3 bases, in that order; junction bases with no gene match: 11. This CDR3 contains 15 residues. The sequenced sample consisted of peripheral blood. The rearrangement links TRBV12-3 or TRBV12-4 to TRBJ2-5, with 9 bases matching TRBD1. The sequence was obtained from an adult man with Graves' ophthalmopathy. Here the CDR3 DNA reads TGTGCCAGTCTCCCCGCCGGGGACAGGGAAGAGACCCAGTACTTC. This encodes CASLPAGDREETQYF.